The clone carrying this T cell receptor beta chain was counted a few times. Its antigen is as yet unknown. The data originate from a study of T cell repertoires in cytomegalovirus infection. Study-wide findings and caveats: Ex vivo responses were dominated by HLA-C-restricted CMV-specific TCR beta clonotypes.

MiXCR, run by TCRdb on the reads, gives a single entry per CDR3 protein. The table records 600,000 to 800,000 distinct CDR3 sequences, 20% to 25% of them present only once. In germline, CDR1 is DFQATT, CDR2 SNEGSKA (reference sequence). V was pared by 0 bases and J by 3 bases, with 6 bases between. The CDR3 is made up of 14 amino acids. This chain connects TRBV20-1 to TRBJ1-6; D is uncertain. This TCR was recovered from a human donor in good health (CMV status not recorded). Some clones in this sample may be carry-over from other donors' samples. Sample: CD8+ T cells from PBMCs. CDR3 nucleotides: TGCAGTGCTAGAGATGGGGTCTATAATTCACCCCTCCACTTT. Translation: CSARDGVYNSPLHF.